This entry lists 32 T cell receptor beta chains sequenced from one sample in a study of blood T cells in healthy people across ages. A J-beta primer mix and a sample-barcoded 5' primer were used in a second PCR of about 7 to 12 cycles. In TCRdb, the 5' RACE reads were re-called with MiXCR into one record per CDR3 protein. The sample holds fewer than 950,000 distinct CDR3 sequences, about 37% seen once. Sequencing input: blood. The receptor source for this set is a man in his late teens or twenties in good health.

This clonotype was seen only a few times. This chain joins TRBV7-2 and TRBJ2-5; 11 bases fit TRBD2. J lost 11 bases, V lost 3 bases, and 11 bases had no gene match. Looked up from germline, CDR1 is SGHTA and CDR2 is FQGNSA. There are 15 residues in the CDR3. CDR3 amino acids: CASSFVSGGDNEQYF. The CDR3 DNA reads as TGTGCCAGCAGCTTTGTTAGCGGGGGGGACAATGAGCAGTACTTC.

As to this clonotype: The junction departs from the called germline gene at one end, perhaps through a read error. J is TRBJ2-1 and V is TRBV4-3; D is uncertain. The CDR3 totals 13 residues. The V gene's germline CDR1 is LGHNA and CDR2 YSLEER. CDR3 DNA: TGCGCCAGCAGCCAAGGGACCCACAATGAGCGGTTCTTC. Amino acid sequence: CASSQGTHNERFF.

This chain joins TRBV7-2 and TRBJ2-1; D assignment may be TRBD1 or TRBD2 (6 bases each). Germline V gene lookup returns CDR1 SGHTA and CDR2 FQGNSA. The length of the CDR3 is 17 residues. Deletions cut 0 bases from V and 8 bases from J, with 20 bases between. The CDR3 sequence: CASSLAAFLGGGDEQFF. CDR3 DNA sequence: TGTGCCAGCAGCTTAGCGGCGTTTTTGGGGGGCGGCGATGAGCAGTTCTTC.

The V and J genes are TRBV5-1 and TRBJ2-1; 11 positions match TRBD2. This CDR3 spans 16 amino acids. CDR1 and CDR2 (germline): SGHRS, YFSETQ. V was clipped by 3 bases and J by 4 bases; unmatched bases: 6. The CDR3 DNA follows: TGCGCCAGCAGCTCGATAGCGGGGGGGCAGTACAATGAGCAGTTCTTC. Its translation: CASSSIAGGQYNEQFF. Full variable domain (rest looked up from reference TRBV5-1 and TRBJ2-1): KAGVTQTPRYLIKTRGQQVTLSCSPISGHRSVSWYQQTPGQGLQFLFEYFSETQRNKGNFPGRFSGRQFSNSRSEMNVSTLELGDSALYLCASSSIAGGQYNEQFFGPGTRLTVL.

This clonotype was recorded a few times. The V and J genes are TRBV20-1 and TRBJ1-2, with 9 bases lining up with TRBD1. This CDR3 comprises 14 residues. Per germline, CDR1 DFQATT and CDR2 SNEGSKA (reference sequence). Trimming took 6 bases from V and 3 from J; bases not matched to a gene: 8. The CDR3 DNA sequence: TGCAGTGCCCCCCCGGGACAGGGTGACTATGGCTACACCTTC. Amino acid sequence: CSAPPGQGDYGYTF.

The chain uses TRBV25-1 and TRBJ1-4; TRBD1 is a possible D gene (6 bases). This CDR3 region has 15 residues. V gave up 3 bases and J gave up 8 bases, with 16 bases separating them. The V gene's germline CDR1 is MGHDK and CDR2 SYGVNS. The CDR3 is CASSDMTVGGEKLFF. Here the CDR3 DNA reads TGTGCCAGCAGTGATATGACGGTAGGGGGAGAAAAACTGTTTTTT.

This clonotype was seen more than once but under ten times. Here the CDR3 reads CASSRGTGVLVGLFF. In DNA form, the CDR3 reads TGTGCCAGCAGCCGTGGGACAGGGGTATTAGTAGGACTGTTTTTT. The chain couples TRBV28 to TRBJ1-4; 10 positions match TRBD1. The CDR3 totals 15 residues. The junction had 14 bases not matched to a gene; V was cut back by 6 bases and J by 13 bases. In germline, CDR1 is MDHEN, CDR2 SYDVKM.

This clonotype was detected only a few times. The rearrangement links TRBV4-3 to TRBJ2-1; the match to TRBD2 covers 12 bases. The CDR3 length is 17 residues. Germline assignment: CDR1 LGHNA and CDR2 YSLEER. V lost 0 bases and J lost 9; bases outside the gene matches: 9. DNA of the CDR3: TGCGCCAGCAGCCAAGATGGCCTAGCGGGGGGGCCTGGTGAGCAGTTCTTC. It codes for CASSQDGLAGGPGEQFF.

This chain connects TRBV5-1 to TRBJ2-1; TRBD1 aligns across 7 bases. The CDR3 covers 18 residues. The V gene's germline CDR1 is SGHRS and CDR2 YFSETQ. Unmatched junction bases numbered 9, after V lost 0 bases and J lost 0 bases. Here the CDR3 reads CASSLGDRALSSYNEQFF. The DNA for the CDR3 is TGCGCCAGCAGCTTGGGAGACAGGGCCCTAAGCTCCTACAATGAGCAGTTCTTC.

This clonotype was counted between two and nine times. The chain recombines TRBV20-1 with TRBJ2-1, with a tentative D call TRBD2 (5 bases). Germline V gives CDR1 DFQATT, CDR2 SNEGSKA (reference sequence). V was pared by 3 bases and J by 8 bases, with 17 bases between. The CDR3 consists of 14 residues. For the CDR3, the DNA is TGCAGTGCTAGTCGAGGGAGATCCGCCTATGAGCAGTTCTTC. It specifies CSASRGRSAYEQFF.

This clonotype was seen a few times. This rearrangement joins TRBV7-6 to TRBJ2-3, with a weak D call TRBD1 (7 bases). Per the germline V gene, CDR1 is SGHVS and CDR2 is FNYEAQ. The CDR3 contains 15 residues. V lost 4 bases, J lost 1 base, and 12 bases lay in between. Here the CDR3 reads CASSSPGGRTDTQYF. The CDR3 nucleotides are TGTGCCAGCAGCTCCCCAGGGGGGCGCACAGATACGCAGTATTTT.

The chain joins TRBV5-1 to TRBJ2-1; the D gene is possibly TRBD1 (5 bases). There are 14 residues in the CDR3. The V gene's germline CDR1 is SGHRS and CDR2 YFSETQ. Trimming took off 1 base at V and 7 bases at J, with 12 bases between the two ends. CDR3 in amino acids: CASSLKAAGNEQFF. The CDR3, as DNA: TGCGCCAGCAGCTTGAAGGCGGCAGGGAATGAGCAGTTCTTC.

For this clonotype: This could be a read error, since a much larger clone is one nucleotide away. The genes are TRBV12-3 or TRBV12-4 and TRBJ2-7; tentatively, D is TRBD1 or TRBD2 (6 bases each). The CDR3 has 11 amino acids. The V gene lost 8 bases and the J gene lost 12 bases, with 17 bases spanning the gap. Here the CDR3 reads CASQRGETRYF. In nucleotides, the CDR3 is TGTGCCAGCCAGAGGGGGGAGACCCGGTACTTC.

This clonotype showed up just a few times. The V and J genes are TRBV6-2 or TRBV6-3 and TRBJ2-5; 12 bases match TRBD2. The junction had 13 bases not matched to a gene; V was cut back by 6 bases and J by 5 bases. CDR3 length equals 17 residues. The germline gives CDR1 MNHEY, CDR2 SVGEGT. The CDR3 region has the DNA TGTGCCAGCAGCCTTCGGACTAGCGGGATAGGCTTGGAGACCCAGTACTTC. Protein: CASSLRTSGIGLETQYF.

This clonotype was seen a few times. This chain links TRBV24-1 with TRBJ1-1, with a weak D call TRBD1 (6 bases). CDR1 is KGHDR and CDR2 is SFDVKD in the germline V gene. This CDR3 comprises 13 residues. Trimming took 8 bases from V and 1 from J, leaving 10 bases between them. The CDR3 nucleotides read TGTGCCACCACTCAGGGGACGAACACTGAAGCTTTCTTT. It codes for CATTQGTNTEAFF.

The chain is built from TRBV27 and TRBJ2-1, with D possibly being TRBD2 (6 bases). This CDR3 contains 16 residues. V was clipped by 6 bases and J by 0 bases, with 15 bases between them. Germline CDR1 reads MNHEY; CDR2 reads SMNVEV (reference sequence). The CDR3 reads CASSHRLGSSYNEQFF. The CDR3 region has the DNA TGTGCCAGCAGCCATCGACTAGGGAGCTCCTACAATGAGCAGTTCTTC.

J is TRBJ1-5 and V is TRBV4-2; D unresolved. Between the trimmed V and J ends, which lost 0 bases and 4 bases, there was a span of 16 bases. The CDR3 totals 17 residues. Germline V gene sequence: CDR1 LGHNA, CDR2 YNFKEQ. This CDR3 reads CASSQDEEGGNNQPQHF. As DNA, the CDR3 is TGTGCCAGCAGCCAAGATGAAGAGGGTGGAAATAATCAGCCCCAGCATTTT.

This clonotype was found many times. V and J are TRBV20-1 and TRBJ2-5, with a weak D call TRBD1 (5 bases). Looked up from germline, CDR1 is DFQATT and CDR2 is SNEGSKA (reference sequence). The CDR3 spans 12 residues. V was trimmed by 7 bases and J by 6 bases, leaving 15 bases between them. The CDR3 sequence is CSVDRIMKTQYF. In DNA, the CDR3 is TGCAGTGTTGACAGAATAATGAAGACCCAGTACTTC.

This clonotype was recorded many times. The rearrangement links TRBV12-3 or TRBV12-4 to TRBJ1-2; the match to TRBD1 covers 8 bases. CDR3 size: 14 residues. V lost 3 bases and J lost 8; bases outside the gene matches: 8. The CDR3 region is CASSLSRTGKGYTF. The CDR3 DNA follows: TGTGCCAGCAGTTTGTCAAGGACAGGGAAGGGCTACACCTTC.

A word on this clonotype: A much larger clone lies a single base off, so this may be a read error. The chain has TRBV11-1 and TRBJ1-2, with a tentative D call TRBD1 (6 bases). The CDR3 is made up of 18 amino acids. Germline CDR1 reads SGHAT; CDR2 reads FQDESV (reference sequence). The CDR3 sequence is CASSSRLSTNRAHYGHTF. The DNA of the CDR3 is TGTGCCAGCAGCTCCCGACTATCGACGAACAGGGCCCACTATGGCCACACCTTC.

This rearrangement joins TRBV5-4 to TRBJ2-5; TRBD1 agrees at 7 bases. The CDR3 runs 14 residues. Germline trimming cut 4 bases from V and 5 bases from J; bases unmatched to any gene: 8. The germline V gene encodes CDR1 SGHNT and CDR2 YYREEE (reference sequence). The CDR3 sequence: CASSPATGTETQYF. CDR3 in DNA: TGTGCCAGCAGCCCCGCGACAGGGACGGAGACCCAGTACTTC.

This clonotype appeared once. The chain links TRBV12-3 or TRBV12-4 to TRBJ2-7; TRBD2 matches 7 bases. There are 14 residues in the CDR3. Unmatched junction bases numbered 5, after V lost 0 bases and J lost 6 bases. CDR3 nucleotide sequence: TGTGCCAGCAGTTTAGCCAGACTAGCAGGCGAGCAGTACTTC. It specifies CASSLARLAGEQYF.

This clonotype appeared a few times. The rearrangement uses TRBV10-3 and TRBJ1-5, with 10 bases identical to TRBD1. The CDR3 has 18 residues. J gave up 0 bases and V 3 bases, and 8 bases lay outside the gene matches. The germline gives CDR1 ENHRY, CDR2 SYGVKD. CDR3 region: CAISDGTGDRYSNQPQHF. Written as DNA, the CDR3 is TGTGCCATCAGTGATGGGACAGGGGACCGATATAGCAATCAGCCCCAGCATTTT.

The V gene is TRBV20-1, the J gene TRBJ2-3, with D possibly matching TRBD1 (6 bases). This CDR3 has 16 amino acids. V was trimmed by 5 bases and J by 1 base, leaving 19 bases between them. Germline CDR1 reads DFQATT; CDR2 reads SNEGSKA (reference sequence). CDR3 loop: CSASDNLRGGTDTQYF. The CDR3 nucleotides read TGCAGTGCTTCTGATAACCTCAGGGGTGGCACAGATACGCAGTATTTT.

To note about this clonotype: A read error may produce the germline difference seen at one junction end. This chain uses TRBV14 with TRBJ2-7; D may be TRBD1 (6 bases). The CDR3 is 13 amino acids. Per germline, CDR1 SGHDN and CDR2 FVKESK. CDR3 nucleotide sequence: TGTGCCAGCAGCCGGGACACCAACTACGAGCGGTACTTC. Translation: CASSRDTNYERYF.

The chain combines TRBV4-3 with TRBJ1-1; D might be TRBD1 (6 bases). V was pared by 0 bases and J by 7 bases, with 21 bases between. The V gene's germline CDR1 is LGHNA and CDR2 YSLEER. This CDR3 is 17 amino acids long. CDR3 sequence reads: CASSQDLGSDRLVEAFF. CDR3 DNA: TGCGCCAGCAGCCAAGATCTAGGGTCGGACAGACTGGTTGAAGCTTTCTTT.

This clonotype was seen ten or more times. This chain uses TRBV10-3 with TRBJ2-7; no clear D gene. V lost 3 bases and J 0 bases, leaving 12 bases between the germline ends. The germline CDR1 and CDR2 sequences are ENHRY and SYGVKD. The CDR3 runs 15 residues. The CDR3 bases are TGTGCCATCAGTGATGTAGGGCTCATCTCCTACGAGCAGTACTTC. Translated, it gives CAISDVGLISYEQYF.

V is TRBV12-3 or TRBV12-4 and J is TRBJ2-3, with D maybe TRBD2 (5 bases). This CDR3 has 16 amino acids. Trimming left V 6 bases short and J 3 bases short, with 19 bases between. The CDR3 loop is CASRLNRGSSTDTQYF. In nucleotides, the CDR3 is TGTGCCAGCAGACTAAACAGAGGGTCTTCGACAGATACGCAGTATTTT.

The chain links TRBV7-9 to TRBJ1-2, with D uncertain. The CDR3 is made up of 16 amino acids. Per germline, CDR1 SEHNR and CDR2 FQNEAQ (reference sequence). V lost 2 bases and J 1 base, leaving 14 bases between the germline ends. CDR3 nucleotide sequence: TGTGCCAGCAGCTTACCGGAATCCACCCTTAACTATGGCTACACCTTC. Encoded protein: CASSLPESTLNYGYTF.

This clonotype was counted between two and nine times. CDR3 protein: CSANLQGYTGELFF. CDR3 DNA: TGCAGTGCTAACCTACAGGGTTACACCGGGGAGCTGTTTTTT. The J gene is TRBJ2-2, the V gene TRBV20-1, with a weak D call TRBD1 (6 bases). The CDR3 sequence is 14 residues long. With 4 bases removed from V and 3 bases from J, the gap between germline ends came to 12 bases. Germline V CDR1 and CDR2: DFQATT, SNEGSKA (reference sequence).

V usage is TRBV7-2 and J usage is TRBJ1-1; D is undetermined. This CDR3 contains 13 residues. Germline CDR1 reads SGHTA; CDR2 reads FQGNSA. The V end was cut by 8 bases, the J end by 5 bases, with 15 bases between. The CDR3 is CASLFQGLTEAFF. The CDR3 coding sequence is TGTGCCAGCCTTTTCCAAGGCCTGACTGAAGCTTTCTTT.

Note on this clonotype: Since a much larger clone is just one base distant, this may be a read error. The V and J genes are TRBV20-1 and TRBJ2-1, with D perhaps given as TRBD1 or TRBD2 (5 bases each). The assigned J gene may be wrong: the sequence end matches TRBJ2-7 better. CDR3 length equals 18 residues. The germline V gene has CDR1 DFQATT and CDR2 SNEGSKA (reference sequence). CDR3: CSARDDRDRIQAYNEQYF. Here the CDR3 DNA reads TGCAGTGCTAGAGATGATAGGGACCGCATCCAGGCCTACAATGAGCAGTACTTC.